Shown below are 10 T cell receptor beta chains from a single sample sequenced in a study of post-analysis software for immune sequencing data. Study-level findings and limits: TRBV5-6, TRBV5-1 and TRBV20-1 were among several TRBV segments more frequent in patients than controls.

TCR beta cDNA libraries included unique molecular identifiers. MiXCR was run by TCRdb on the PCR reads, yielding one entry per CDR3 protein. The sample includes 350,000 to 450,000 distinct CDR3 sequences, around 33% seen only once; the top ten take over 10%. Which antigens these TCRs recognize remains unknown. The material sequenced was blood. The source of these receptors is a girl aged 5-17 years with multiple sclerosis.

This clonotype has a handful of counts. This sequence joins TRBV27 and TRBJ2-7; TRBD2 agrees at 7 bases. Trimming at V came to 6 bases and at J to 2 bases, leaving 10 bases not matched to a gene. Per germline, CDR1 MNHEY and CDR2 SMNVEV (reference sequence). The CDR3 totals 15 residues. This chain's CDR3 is CASSQERGMTYEQYF. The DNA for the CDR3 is TGTGCCAGCAGCCAGGAGCGGGGAATGACCTACGAGCAGTACTTC.

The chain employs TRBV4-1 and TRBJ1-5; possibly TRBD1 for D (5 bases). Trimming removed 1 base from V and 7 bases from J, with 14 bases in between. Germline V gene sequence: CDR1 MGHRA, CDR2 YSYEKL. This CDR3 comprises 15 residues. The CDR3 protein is CASSQGEGDVQPQHF. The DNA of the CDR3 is TGCGCCAGCAGCCAAGGAGAAGGGGACGTGCAGCCCCAGCATTTT.

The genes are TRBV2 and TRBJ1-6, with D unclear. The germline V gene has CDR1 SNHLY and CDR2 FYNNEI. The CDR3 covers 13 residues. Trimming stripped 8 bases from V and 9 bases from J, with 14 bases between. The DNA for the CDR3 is TGTGCCAGCCTCGAGGGTAGGGCTTCACCCCTCCACTTT. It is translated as CASLEGRASPLHF.

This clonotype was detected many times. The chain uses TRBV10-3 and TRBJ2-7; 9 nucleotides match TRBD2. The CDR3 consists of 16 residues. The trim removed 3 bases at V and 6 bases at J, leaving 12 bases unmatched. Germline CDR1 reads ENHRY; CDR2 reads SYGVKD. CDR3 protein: CAISETGASGAGEQYF. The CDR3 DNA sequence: TGTGCCATCAGTGAAACCGGAGCTAGCGGGGCAGGCGAGCAGTACTTC.

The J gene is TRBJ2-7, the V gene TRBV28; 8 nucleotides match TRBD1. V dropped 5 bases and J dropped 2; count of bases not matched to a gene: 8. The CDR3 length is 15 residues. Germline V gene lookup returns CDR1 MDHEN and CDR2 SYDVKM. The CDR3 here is CASSPDRGFPYEQYF. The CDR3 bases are TGTGCCAGCAGTCCCGACAGGGGATTCCCCTACGAGCAGTACTTC.

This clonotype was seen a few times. The CDR3 sequence is CSVGGFDQPQHF. CDR3 in DNA: TGCAGCGTTGGGGGCTTTGATCAGCCCCAGCATTTT. The V and J genes are TRBV29-1 and TRBJ1-5, with D perhaps TRBD1 (5 bases). V shed 4 bases and J shed 5 bases, with 9 bases lying between them. Germline CDR1 is SQVTM and CDR2 is ANQGSEA. This CDR3 is built from 12 residues.

CDR3 region: CSAGPQVYEQYF. The CDR3 nucleotides read TGCAGTGCCGGGCCACAAGTTTACGAGCAGTACTTC. The J gene is TRBJ2-7, the V gene TRBV20-1; D is uncertain. The CDR3 extends over 12 amino acids. V was cut by 6 bases and J by 4 bases, with 13 bases left in between. The germline gives CDR1 DFQATT, CDR2 SNEGSKA (reference sequence).

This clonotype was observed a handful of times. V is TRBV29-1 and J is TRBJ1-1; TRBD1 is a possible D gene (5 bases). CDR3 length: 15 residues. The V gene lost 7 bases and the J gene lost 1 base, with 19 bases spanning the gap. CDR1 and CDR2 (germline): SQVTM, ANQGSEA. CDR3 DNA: TGCAGCGGGATAGGACAAAGAAGATGGAACACTGAAGCTTTCTTT. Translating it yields CSGIGQRRWNTEAFF.

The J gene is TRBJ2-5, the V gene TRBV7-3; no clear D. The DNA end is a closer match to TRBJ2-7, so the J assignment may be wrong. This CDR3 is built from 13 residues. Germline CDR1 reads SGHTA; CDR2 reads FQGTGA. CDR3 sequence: CASSLYPQYEQYF. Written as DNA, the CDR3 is TGTGCCAGCAGCTTATATCCCCAGTACGAGCAGTACTTC.

This CDR3 is CSAAAAGGYNEQFF. CDR3 in DNA: TGCAGTGCAGCGGCGGCGGGGGGTTACAATGAGCAGTTCTTC. The chain carries TRBV20-1 and TRBJ2-1; TRBD2 matches at 8 bases. Germline lookup yields CDR1 DFQATT and CDR2 SNEGSKA (reference sequence). The CDR3 loop spans 14 amino acids. V was pared by 6 bases and J by 4 bases, with 8 bases of the junction left unmatched.